This passage covers 9 T cell receptor beta chains from one sample sequenced in a study of CD4 T cells in relation to SARS-CoV-2 and coronaviruses. CD4+ T cells from unexposed donors were obtained before the COVID-19 pandemic (2011-2018). Isolation of CD4+ T cells took place after 10 days in culture. Assay: immunoSEQ multiplex PCR; the TCRdb copy retains only in-frame clones and omits some. Among around 26,000 clones listed, 60% to 85% were seen once. Their antigens are not known. Sequencing was carried out using CD4+ T cells from PBMCs, cultured in vitro. Receptors were obtained from a human donor in good health.

The chain recombines TRBV19 with TRBJ2-3; weak D call: TRBD2 (6 bases). The CDR3 totals 17 residues. V lost 2 bases to trimming and J lost 2 bases, with 17 bases between them. Germline CDR1 and CDR2: LNHDA and SQIVND (reference sequence). DNA of the CDR3: TGTGCCAGTAGTATATGGGAGCCGGGACTCAACACAGATACGCAGTATTTT. It codes for CASSIWEPGLNTDTQYF. Complete variable domain (other parts from reference TRBV19 and TRBJ2-3): DGGITQSPKYLFRKEGQNVTLSCEQNLNHDAMYWYRQDPGQGLRLIYYSQIVNDFQKGDIAEGYSVSREKKESFPLTVTSAQKNPTAFYLCASSIWEPGLNTDTQYFGPGTRLTVL.

This clone appeared a few times. The rearrangement links TRBV19 to TRBJ1-1; tentative D call: TRBD1 (6 bases). V was trimmed by 6 bases and J by 2 bases, leaving 10 bases between them. CDR3 size: 13 residues. The germline V gene encodes CDR1 LNHDA and CDR2 SQIVND (reference sequence). CDR3 nucleotides: TGTGCCAGTAGACGACAGGAAAACACTGAAGCTTTCTTT. Protein: CASRRQENTEAFF.

The chain uses TRBV7-2 and TRBJ1-4; TRBD1 might be the D (6 bases). This CDR3 region has 13 residues. CDR1 SGHTA and CDR2 FQGNSA come from the germline V gene. V lost 3 bases to trimming and J lost 6 bases, with 8 bases between them. The CDR3 DNA is TGTGCCAGCAGCTTTGCAGGGGATGAAAAACTGTTTTTT. Translating it yields CASSFAGDEKLFF.

The V and J genes are TRBV6-5 and TRBJ2-3; D gene ambiguous. V lost 6 bases and J 0 bases, leaving 13 bases between the germline ends. The CDR3 contains 15 residues. CDR1 MNHEY and CDR2 SVGAGI come from the germline V gene. The CDR3 region is CASSYRNPSTDTQYF. DNA for the CDR3: TGTGCCAGCAGCTATAGGAACCCTAGCACAGATACGCAGTATTTT.

The V and J genes are TRBV16 and TRBJ1-1, with D tentatively TRBD1 (5 bases). V gave up 5 bases and J gave up 5 bases, with 15 bases separating them. This CDR3 has 14 amino acids. Germline V gene sequence: CDR1 KGHSY, CDR2 FQNENV. CDR3 loop: CASSSNSGRTEAFF. The CDR3 DNA reads TGTGCCAGCAGCTCCAATTCGGGGCGGACTGAAGCTTTCTTT.

In its sample, this clone was seen once. V is TRBV5-1 and J is TRBJ2-5; unclear D gene. Per the germline V gene, CDR1 is SGHRS and CDR2 is YFSETQ. CDR3 length: 14 amino acids. Trimming left V 0 bases short and J 3 bases short, with 9 bases between. The CDR3 DNA follows: TGCGCCAGCAGCTTGGCCAGACTTGAAGAGACCCAGTACTTC. This translates into CASSLARLEETQYF.

The gene calls are TRBV19 and TRBJ1-1; maybe TRBD1 (5 bases). CDR1 LNHDA and CDR2 SQIVND come from the germline V gene (reference sequence). Trimming pared 5 bases from V and 6 bases from J, leaving 16 bases between. This CDR3 has 14 residues. This chain's CDR3 is CASSAFYDRAEAFF. The CDR3 DNA is TGTGCCAGTAGTGCCTTCTATGACAGAGCTGAAGCTTTCTTT. Filled out from reference TRBV19 and TRBJ1-1, the complete variable domain reads DGGITQSPKYLFRKEGQNVTLSCEQNLNHDAMYWYRQDPGQGLRLIYYSQIVNDFQKGDIAEGYSVSREKKESFPLTVTSAQKNPTAFYLCASSAFYDRAEAFFGQGTRLTVV.

This chain uses TRBV19 with TRBJ1-1, with 7 bases identical to TRBD1. This CDR3 region has 13 residues. The germline gives CDR1 LNHDA, CDR2 SQIVND (reference sequence). The J segment lost 1 base and the V segment lost 6 bases, leaving 2 bases of the junction unmatched. The CDR3 is CASRRDRNTEAFF. DNA of the CDR3: TGTGCCAGTAGGCGGGACAGGAACACTGAAGCTTTCTTT.

CDR3 DNA sequence: TGTGCCAGCAGCGTAGGACAGGATGGAGTAGGAGAAGCTTTCTTT. The encoded protein is CASSVGQDGVGEAFF. The rearrangement uses TRBV9 and TRBJ1-1; TRBD1 is a possible D gene (6 bases). CDR3 size: 15 residues. The V gene's germline CDR1 is SGDLS and CDR2 YYNGEE. Trimming pared 0 bases from V and 8 bases from J, leaving 17 bases between.